This T cell receptor (beta chain) was captured in a study of regulatory T cells in long-lasting Graves disease (dated by TCRdb to about 2021). About the full investigation: In the newly diagnosed Graves' disease group, patients had been taking antithyroid drugs for less than 3 months. This study used TCR sequencing and RNA sequencing of peripheral blood to compare persistent Graves' disease patients against newly diagnosed Graves' disease patients. The study took place in China and was registered as a clinical trial. A total of 33 samples underwent TCR sequencing, from roughly 13 patients with persistent Graves' disease and approximately 20 patients with newly diagnosed Graves' disease. Summary of the overall study and its limitations: The authors noted that the small sample size was a limitation that may lower accuracy. Persistent disease showed preferential use of TRBV28, TRBJ1-2 and TRBJ2-5, whereas newly diagnosed disease favored TRBV20-1 and TRBJ2-1. Compared with newly diagnosed patients, patients with persistent Graves' disease had lower TCR Shannon entropy and fewer highly expanded clones, which suggests clonal expansion. Because the primary lesion, thyroid tissue, could not be accessed, the study looked at peripheral blood alone. Sequencing and analysis were limited to the TCR beta chain. Persistent patients shared more public clonotypes among themselves (2,741) than newly diagnosed patients did (more than 950).

After removal of 3 bases from V and 7 bases from J, the junction retains 5 bases not matched to a gene. The germline V gene encodes CDR1 LNHDA and CDR2 SQIVND (reference sequence). The CDR3 has 15 amino acids, counting the end cysteine and phenylalanine. Left in the record is the CDR3 DNA by itself, 45 bases read in frame from the first base. Library construction relied on multiplex PCR. TCRdb shows the sequencer as Illumina HiSeq 4000. TCR beta libraries were built with iRepertoire HTBI primers and Arm-PCR amplification of CDR3 regions. Before sequencing, the PCR products underwent gel purification. Regarding the original processing steps: Across samples, roughly 60 TRBV and over 11 TRBJ segments were identified and used for gene usage analysis of CDR3 amino acid clonotypes. COPE and FqMerger were used to merge the filtered high-quality paired reads into contigs. Contigs were aligned with BLAST to IMGT TRBV, TRBD and TRBJ reference genes, and CDR3 was defined per IMGT. Highly expanded clones were defined as clonotypes with a frequency above 0.1%. Repertoire diversity was measured by Shannon entropy, and V-J evenness by the Gini coefficient. Public clonotypes were defined as clonotypes shared by more than one individual. Using fastp at Q25 and MiXCR, TCRdb reprocessed the public reads and kept productive beta chains. Rows merge per CDR3 protein into single entries with the most common DNA and genes. In this record, the V and J calls reflect TCRdb's handling and not the investigators' own analysis. Counted in this sample were 500,000 or so distinct CDR3 sequences; 15% to 20% of them appeared once. The ten largest clones represent 20% to 25% of the sample.

There are a few counts of this clonotype. Its cognate antigen has yet to be identified. No qualities accompany the bases; no much larger clone lies one base away. This sample's time point label indicates: newly diagnosed GD, antithyroid drugs for less than 3 months. For both TCR sequencing and RNA sequencing, RNA was extracted from PBMCs in TRIzol. Graves' disease was diagnosed according to American Thyroid Association guidelines. Patients for the study were recruited at an endocrinology department in Xi'an, China. From each patient, approximately 9.9 milliliters of peripheral blood was collected into an EDTA anticoagulant tube. PBMCs were isolated by Ficoll Paque Plus density gradient separation without further T cell sorting. An Agilent 2100 Bioanalyzer and agarose gel were used to assess RNA quality, and a NanoDrop 2000 was used to measure RNA concentration. This sample was shared with a second study, whose subject was T cells in Graves' hyperthyroidism and ophthalmopathy. The second study reports: Stable Graves' hyperthyroidism was defined as the absence of progression to ophthalmopathy over 18 months of follow-up. Hyperthyroidism patients were newly diagnosed, had a disease duration of under 2 months, and were aged 18 to 65 years. Any patient with an uncontrolled infection, another autoimmune disease, pregnancy or lactation was excluded. Diagnoses were based on clinical symptoms, serum thyroxine and TRAb, thyroid ultrasound and orbital computed tomography. The first round of RT-PCR for the TCR CDR3 was performed with the HTBI primer set and the Qiagen OneStep RT-PCR kit. Most expanded thyroid clonotypes (frequency above 0.001) were also detected in blood, suggesting blood repertoires may reflect thyroid immune responses. A 13 V-J signature model separated ophthalmopathy from stable hyperthyroidism, with nearly 90% sensitivity and 81.08% specificity in cross-validation and 80%/75% in testing. In validation, progression to ophthalmopathy was predicted by the model with around 71% sensitivity and 72% to 85% specificity, a median of about 6 months before onset. To identify TCR V-J signatures that set the groups apart, the researchers used a discovery cohort of about a hundred patients, made up of fewer than 50 with Graves' ophthalmopathy and about 59 with stable Graves' hyperthyroidism. Whether ophthalmopathy could be predicted prospectively was tested in an independent validation cohort made up of 18 hyperthyroidism patients plus 17 patients who later progressed to ophthalmopathy. The roughly 100 discovery patients were randomly divided into training and test sets at a 7:3 ratio. Thyroid tissue and blood T-cell repertoires from six Graves' hyperthyroidism patients were also compared in the study. Following sampling, methimazole starting at 30 mg daily was given to hyperthyroidism patients, and high-dose intravenous methylprednisolone was given to ophthalmopathy patients. Libraries were constructed in a second round of multiplex PCR, after which size selection and purification were carried out. The libraries were sequenced on an Illumina HiSeq2000 using paired-end 100 bp reads. SOAPnuke was used to process the raw data, throwing out any read that contained adapters or uncalled bases, had a mean Phred below 15, or lacked an exact constant-primer or identifier match. COPE v1.2.5 was used to merge high-quality paired reads, and clonotypes were defined as unique nucleotide sequences. MiTCR v1.1 was used to align the clonotypes against IMGT TRBV, TRBD and TRBJ reference segments. The analysis included only V-J combinations with a frequency above 0.0001, which together covered 99% to 99.2% of the repertoires. The TCS score was defined as F50 (clonal expansion) divided by E x V (chaos), with BLOSUM62-based TCRdist calculated between CDR3 peptides within each V-J. Welch's t-statistics and random forest reduced 500 to 550 V-J features to 10 to 15, which were used in a naive Bayes classifier (R e1071). No statistical method was used to fix the sample size in advance, and group allocation was not hidden from the investigators. The paper describes TCR Vbeta CDR3 sequencing of 140 or so peripheral blood samples, made up of 43 ophthalmopathy patients, approximately 76 hyperthyroidism patients and 17 progressor patients.

The TCR sequence derives from a woman aged 35 to 59 with Graves disease. Donor details come from another sample of the same person, matched by shared clones. Sample: peripheral blood mononuclear cells (PBMCs), taken at new diagnosis, from a patient treated with antithyroid drugs. The rearrangement combines TRBV19 with TRBJ1-6; 8 central nucleotides agree with TRBD1. The CDR3 region reads CASSIGSGGNSPLHF. The DNA sequence is as follows: TGTGCCAGTAGTATCGGATCAGGGGGCAATTCACCCCTCCACTTT.